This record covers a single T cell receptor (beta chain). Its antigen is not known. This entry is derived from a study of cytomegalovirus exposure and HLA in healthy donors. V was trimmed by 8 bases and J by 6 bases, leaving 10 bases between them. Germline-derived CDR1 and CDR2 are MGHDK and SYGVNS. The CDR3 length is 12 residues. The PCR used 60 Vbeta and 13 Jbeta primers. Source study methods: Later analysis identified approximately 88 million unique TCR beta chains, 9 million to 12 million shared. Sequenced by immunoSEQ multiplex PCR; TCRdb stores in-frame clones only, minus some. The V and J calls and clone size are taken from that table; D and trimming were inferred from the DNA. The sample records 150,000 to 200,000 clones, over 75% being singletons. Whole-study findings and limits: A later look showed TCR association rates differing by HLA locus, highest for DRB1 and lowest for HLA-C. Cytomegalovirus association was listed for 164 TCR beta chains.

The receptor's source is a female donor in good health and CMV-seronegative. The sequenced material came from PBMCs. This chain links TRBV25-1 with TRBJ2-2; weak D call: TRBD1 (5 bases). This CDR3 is CASQWGSGELFF. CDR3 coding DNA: TGTGCCAGCCAATGGGGCTCCGGGGAGCTGTTTTTT.